Presented here are 21 T cell receptor beta chains from one specimen sequenced in a study of breast tumors, draining lymph nodes, adjacent tissues listed by TCRdb under 2016. Library preparation was by multiplex PCR. Sequencer: Illumina HiSeq 2000. The public reads were run again by TCRdb, first through fastp at Q25 and then through MiXCR, and only productive beta chains were kept. Rows with a matching CDR3 protein are joined into one entry that keeps the most common DNA and genes. The sample data list 200,000 to 300,000 distinct CDR3 sequences, and under 35% of these were observed just once. More than 0.85% of the sample comes from the top ten. Lymph node samples came from the axillary draining lymph nodes of breast cancer patients. Sequenced material: axillary lymph node tissue. Every receptor here comes from a female donor with breast cancer. Some clones in this sample may be carry-over from other donors' samples.

This chain connects TRBV19 to TRBJ1-2, with 7 bases that match TRBD1. This CDR3 is built from 15 residues. Germline V gives CDR1 LNHDA, CDR2 SQIVND (reference sequence). V was clipped by 1 base and J by 0 bases; unmatched bases: 2. Here the CDR3 reads CASSIGDSPNYGYTF. In nucleotides, the CDR3 is TGTGCCAGTAGTATAGGGGACAGCCCTAACTATGGCTACACCTTC.

Ten or more counts support this clonotype. The rearrangement links TRBV5-1 to TRBJ1-2; D remains unclear. CDR1 is SGHRS and CDR2 is YFSETQ in the germline V gene. The CDR3 consists of 12 residues. Trimming took 2 bases from V and 6 from J, leaving 8 bases between them. The CDR3, as DNA: TGCGCCAGCAGCTTCTCGGCGGATGGCTACACCTTC. Its translation is CASSFSADGYTF.

The gene calls are TRBV29-1 and TRBJ1-2; a weak D match, TRBD1 (5 bases). The CDR3 loop spans 13 amino acids. Between the trimmed V and J ends, which lost 4 bases and 7 bases, there was a span of 16 bases. CDR1 is SQVTM, CDR2 ANQGSEA, per germline. CDR3: CSVASTGGGGYTF. In DNA form, the CDR3 reads TGCAGCGTTGCATCCACAGGCGGGGGTGGCTACACCTTC.

This clonotype was observed many times. The V gene is TRBV7-8, the J gene TRBJ2-7; D is tentatively TRBD1 or TRBD2 (5 bases each). Trimming left V 4 bases short and J 4 bases short, with 17 bases between. The CDR3 totals 15 residues. Germline CDR1 is SGHVS and CDR2 is FQNEAQ. DNA for the CDR3: TGTGCCAGCAGCTCGGCGGTCGGGACCAGGTACGAGCAGTACTTC. Translating it yields CASSSAVGTRYEQYF.

This clonotype was observed many times. The rearrangement links TRBV29-1 to TRBJ2-5, with TRBD1 as a possible D gene (5 bases). CDR1 is SQVTM and CDR2 is ANQGSEA in the germline V gene. This CDR3 is built from 13 residues. V was trimmed by 3 bases and J by 1 base, leaving 9 bases between them. Here the CDR3 reads CSVEAGPQETQYF. The CDR3 DNA reads as TGCAGCGTTGAGGCAGGGCCCCAAGAGACCCAGTACTTC.

The table lists this clonotype with many counts. This chain links TRBV20-1 with TRBJ1-6; D unresolved. Germline assignment: CDR1 DFQATT and CDR2 SNEGSKA (reference sequence). Trimming removed 3 bases from V and 7 bases from J, with 16 bases in between. The CDR3 consists of 15 residues. CDR3 sequence reads: CSASLTTSPNSPLHF. In DNA, the CDR3 is TGCAGTGCTAGCCTTACTACCTCTCCGAATTCACCCCTCCACTTT.

This clonotype was seen at least ten times. The CDR3: CASKGQGRLQPQHF. The CDR3 DNA is TGTGCCAGCAAGGGGCAGGGGCGCTTGCAGCCCCAGCATTTT. This chain links TRBV25-1 with TRBJ1-5; a weak D match, TRBD1 (6 bases). The CDR3 runs 14 residues. CDR1 is MGHDK, CDR2 SYGVNS, per germline. Deletions cut 7 bases from V and 7 bases from J, with 17 bases between.

As for this clonotype: At one end the junction does not follow the germline gene, possibly because of a read error. The rearrangement links TRBV6-5 to TRBJ2-7, with D perhaps matching TRBD1 (7 bases). This CDR3 is built from 17 residues. CDR1 is MNHEY, CDR2 SVGAGI, per germline. CDR3 region: CASSHSFQGGGAYEQYF. In DNA, the CDR3 is TGTGCCAGCAGTCACTCTTTTCAGGGGGGAGGCGCATACGAGCAGTACTTC.

V is TRBV7-2 and J is TRBJ2-7, with TRBD2 identical over 9 bases. Germline V gene lookup returns CDR1 SGHTA and CDR2 FQGNSA. J gave up 3 bases and V 3 bases, and 3 bases lay outside the gene matches. There are 14 residues in the CDR3. The CDR3 region has the DNA TGTGCCAGCAGCTTGGTGACTAGCGGCTACGAGCAGTACTTC. As protein: CASSLVTSGYEQYF. Drawing the rest from reference TRBV7-2 and TRBJ2-7, the complete variable domain is GAGVSQSPSNKVTEKGKDVELRCDPISGHTALYWYRQSLGQGLEFLIYFQGNSAPDKSGLPSDRFSAERTGGSVSTLTIQRTQQEDSAVYLCASSLVTSGYEQYFGPGTRLTVT.

This clonotype has at least ten counts. The V call is TRBV20-1, the J call TRBJ2-3; 15 bases are a match to TRBD2. J lost 4 bases, V lost 2 bases, and 7 bases had no gene match. The germline CDR1 and CDR2 sequences are DFQATT and SNEGSKA (reference sequence). This CDR3 has 17 residues. Here the CDR3 reads CSARTGTSGGRSDTQYF. As DNA, the CDR3 is TGCAGTGCTAGAACAGGGACTAGCGGGGGGAGGTCAGATACGCAGTATTTT.

Regarding this clonotype: This may be a read error, as it is one base from a much larger clone. The chain joins TRBV6-1 to TRBJ2-1; D gene unclear. There are 14 residues in the CDR3. Deletions cut 3 bases from V and 5 bases from J, with 11 bases between. In germline, CDR1 is MNHNS, CDR2 SASEGT. CDR3 DNA sequence: TGTGCCAGCAGTGAGATTAGCCAGCACAATGAGCAGTTCTTC. This translates into CASSEISQHNEQFF.

This clonotype was seen repeatedly, ten times or more. J is TRBJ2-7 and V is TRBV29-1, with 9 positions matching TRBD1. Germline CDR1 and CDR2: SQVTM and ANQGSEA. The trim removed 4 bases at V and 4 bases at J, leaving 2 bases unmatched. This CDR3 is built from 12 residues. CDR3 bases: TGCAGCGTTGGACAGGGGGATTACGAGCAGTACTTC. Residues: CSVGQGDYEQYF.

The chain links TRBV7-3 to TRBJ2-5, with D tentatively TRBD1 (5 bases). Germline V gene data show CDR1 as SGHTA and CDR2 as FQGTGA. The CDR3 covers 11 residues. V dropped 10 bases and J dropped 5 bases, with 11 bases sitting between them. The CDR3 bases are TGTGCCATTTCTGGGGCCGAGACCCAGTACTTC. Translation gives CAISGAETQYF.

This clonotype was seen at least ten times. The rearrangement uses TRBV6-5 and TRBJ1-3; possibly TRBD1 for D (6 bases). The CDR3 extends over 18 amino acids. With 0 bases removed from V and 3 bases from J, the gap between germline ends came to 18 bases. Germline V CDR1 and CDR2: MNHEY, SVGAGI. CDR3 coding DNA: TGTGCCAGCAGTTACTCGACACTTTGGGGGGCTTATGGAAACACCATATATTTT. Protein product: CASSYSTLWGAYGNTIYF.

This clonotype was found many times. This sequence joins TRBV30 and TRBJ2-1, with D unresolved. The CDR3 has 13 amino acids. Trimming removed 0 bases from V and 15 bases from J, with 18 bases in between. Germline V CDR1 and CDR2: GTSNPN, SVGIG (reference sequence). CDR3 DNA: TGTGCCTGGAGTGTTGATGACACAACCAGTGGGTTCTTC. This codes for CAWSVDDTTSGFF.

Many counts were recorded for this clonotype. The rearrangement links TRBV12-3 or TRBV12-4 to TRBJ2-7, with TRBD1 identical over 7 bases. Trimming removed 4 bases from V and 4 bases from J; junction bases left unmatched: 13. The CDR3 contains 16 residues. The CDR3 DNA reads as TGTGCCAGCAGTTCCTCAGGGGGTCTCCTTTGGTACGAGCAGTACTTC. Its protein is CASSSSGGLLWYEQYF.

The chain carries TRBV6-5 and TRBJ2-7; 7 bases align to TRBD1. With 5 bases clipped from V and 3 bases from J, the junction kept 13 bases outside the gene matches. CDR1 is MNHEY and CDR2 is SVGAGI in the germline V gene. The CDR3 has 16 amino acids. The CDR3 DNA reads as TGTGCCAGCAGTCCGCTCCGCCCTCAGGGGGACTACGAGCAGTACTTC. Its translation: CASSPLRPQGDYEQYF.

The CDR3 coding sequence is TGTGCCAGCAGTCACGGGACAGTCTACGAGCAGTACTTC. It codes for CASSHGTVYEQYF. The chain is built from TRBV6-2 or TRBV6-3 and TRBJ2-7; 7 bases agree with TRBD1. The CDR3 has 13 amino acids. V was pared by 5 bases and J by 3 bases, with 4 bases of the junction left unmatched. CDR1 and CDR2 from the germline V gene are MNHEY and SVGEGT.

The chain employs TRBV11-2 and TRBJ2-5; D gene ambiguous. Germline values: CDR1 SGHAT, CDR2 FQNNGV. This CDR3 is built from 13 residues. V was pared by 5 bases and J by 4 bases, with 11 bases between. CDR3 nucleotides: TGTGCCAGCAGCCCCCTCTTGCGAGAGACCCAGTACTTC. Amino acid sequence: CASSPLLRETQYF. Full variable domain (missing parts from reference TRBV11-2 and TRBJ2-5): EAGVAQSPRYKIIEKRQSVAFWCNPISGHATLYWYQQILGQGPKLLIQFQNNGVVDDSQLPKDRFSAERLKGVDSTLKIQPAKLEDSAVYLCASSPLLRETQYFGPGTRLLVL.

A word on this clonotype: A single base separates this from a much larger clone, so it may be a read error. The chain uses TRBV19 and TRBJ2-7, with D maybe TRBD2 (6 bases). Trimming left V 5 bases short and J 3 bases short, with 17 bases between. There are 15 residues in the CDR3. Germline lookup yields CDR1 LNHDA and CDR2 SQIVND (reference sequence). This chain's CDR3 is CASSAKAGRYYEQYF. DNA of the CDR3: TGTGCCAGTAGTGCCAAAGCGGGCCGTTACTACGAGCAGTACTTC. Drawing the rest from reference TRBV19 and TRBJ2-7, the complete variable domain is DGGITQSPKYLFRKEGQNVTLSCEQNLNHDAMYWYRQDPGQGLRLIYYSQIVNDFQKGDIAEGYSVSREKKESFPLTVTSAQKNPTAFYLCASSAKAGRYYEQYFGPGTRLTVT.

This chain connects TRBV27 to TRBJ2-7; a weak D match, TRBD2 (5 bases). There are 13 residues in the CDR3. The germline gives CDR1 MNHEY, CDR2 SMNVEV (reference sequence). V dropped 5 bases and J dropped 3 bases, with 11 bases sitting between them. DNA of the CDR3: TGTGCCAGCAGTAAAGGGAGCTTCTACGAGCAGTACTTC. It specifies CASSKGSFYEQYF.